Reported below is one TCR beta chain. Though nominally healthy at sampling, donors likely had unrecorded immune exposures. This record comes from a study of cytomegalovirus exposure and HLA in healthy donors. The PCR ran on 60 Vbeta and 13 Jbeta primers. TCRdb keeps only in-frame clones here, not all; method: immunoSEQ multiplex PCR. The data show under 200,000 clones, 65% to 85% seen once. V lost 4 bases and J lost 14; bases outside the gene matches: 9. This CDR3 spans 12 amino acids. Germline V gene data show CDR1 as SQVTM and CDR2 as ANQGSEA. Material for sequencing was PBMCs. The V call is TRBV29-1, the J call TRBJ2-1; 9 nucleotides agree with TRBD2. This sequence originates from a man aged 60 to 75 in good health and CMV-seronegative. The chain's CDR3 is CSVGLADRGKFF. As DNA, the CDR3 is TGCAGCGTTGGACTAGCGGATCGAGGGAAGTTCTTC.